A single sample gave rise to the 17 T cell receptor beta chains below, sequenced in a study of blood T cell repertoires in COVID-19 (dated by TCRdb to the early 2020s). Libraries were built with the immunoSEQ multiplex PCR assay. Sourced from immuneACCESS, this table was stored by TCRdb with only in-frame sequences that have V and J called. A share of the clones is absent; for the studies checked, an unresolved V gene accounts for under half, and the remainder has no known explanation. For this sample there are roughly 250,000 clones; about 80% appear just once. Approximately 4.8% of the sample is held by the ten biggest clonotypes. The sample consisted of peripheral blood. These receptors were obtained from a man aged 45-65 years with active or convalescent COVID-19.

The CDR3 region has the DNA TGCGCCAGCAGCGTGGGACAGGGCACTGAAGCTTTCTTT. Translating it yields CASSVGQGTEAFF. The genes are TRBV5-1 and TRBJ1-1, with TRBD1 identical over 9 bases. Germline CDR1 is SGHRS and CDR2 is YFSETQ. Trimming removed 4 bases from V and 4 bases from J; junction bases left unmatched: 2. CDR3 size: 13 residues.

The V and J genes are TRBV6-6 and TRBJ1-5; perhaps TRBD1 as D (6 bases). The CDR3 has 15 residues. Per germline, CDR1 MNHNY and CDR2 SVGAGI (reference sequence). With 6 bases removed from V and 1 base from J, the gap between germline ends came to 13 bases. This CDR3 is CASRRQGPSNQPQHF. The CDR3 bases are TGTGCCAGCAGACGTCAGGGGCCCAGCAATCAGCCCCAGCATTTT.

The chain carries TRBV7-2 and TRBJ2-7; D uncertain. Trimming pared 1 base from V and 2 bases from J, leaving 9 bases between. The CDR3 is 14 amino acids. CDR1 and CDR2 from the germline V gene are SGHTA and FQGNSA. The CDR3 region has the DNA TGTGCCAGCAGCTTAGTTGGTCAGGCCTACGAGCAGTACTTC. Translation: CASSLVGQAYEQYF.

This chain joins TRBV10-3 and TRBJ2-5, with D possibly TRBD1 on 6 matching bases. Deletions cut 6 bases from V and 1 base from J, with 9 bases between. The V gene's germline CDR1 is ENHRY and CDR2 SYGVKD. The CDR3 runs 13 residues. The CDR3 DNA sequence: TGTGCCATCAGCGGACAGATCCAAGAGACCCAGTACTTC. Translation gives CAISGQIQETQYF.

The rearrangement joins TRBV5-1 to TRBJ2-7; 13 bases match TRBD2. Germline V gene sequence: CDR1 SGHRS, CDR2 YFSETQ. The ends lost 3 bases at V and 0 bases at J; junction bases unmatched: 6. The CDR3 spans 17 residues. In nucleotides, the CDR3 is TGCGCCAGCAGCTGGGGACTAGCGGGGCCCTCCTCCTACGAGCAGTACTTC. Encoded protein: CASSWGLAGPSSYEQYF.

This clone was counted only a few times. The rearrangement uses TRBV7-8 and TRBJ2-5; a weak D match, TRBD1 (5 bases). V was shortened by 7 bases and J by 1 base, with 16 bases between the two germline ends. The CDR3 totals 15 residues. Germline CDR1 SGHVS, CDR2 FQNEAQ. The CDR3 DNA is TGTGCCAGCACCCAGGGATTCCCCACCCAAGAGACCCAGTACTTC. Protein product: CASTQGFPTQETQYF.

The chain joins TRBV5-5 to TRBJ2-1; 12 nucleotides align to TRBD2. The CDR3 totals 20 residues. V shed 0 bases, J shed 0 bases, and the junction held 10 bases outside the gene matches. CDR1 is SGHKS, CDR2 YYEKEE, per germline (reference sequence). The DNA of the CDR3 is TGTGCCAGCAGCTTGGGACTAGCGGGGGCCGTTTCGAGCTCCTACAATGAGCAGTTCTTC. Its protein product is CASSLGLAGAVSSSYNEQFF.

The chain couples TRBV30 to TRBJ2-1; the match to TRBD1 covers 7 bases. Losses at the gene ends were 3 bases for V and 1 base for J; bases not matched to a gene: 6. CDR3 length: 15 residues. Germline-derived CDR1 and CDR2 are GTSNPN and SVGIG (reference sequence). The CDR3 here is CAWSSTGTSYNEQFF. The CDR3 region has the DNA TGTGCCTGGAGCTCGACAGGGACGTCCTACAATGAGCAGTTCTTC. Full variable domain (missing parts from reference TRBV30 and TRBJ2-1): SQTIHQWPATLVQPVGSPLSLECTVEGTSNPNLYWYRQAAGRGLQLLFYSVGIGQISSEVPQNLSASRPQDRQFILSSKKLLLSDSGFYLCAWSSTGTSYNEQFFGPGTRLTVL.

The chain employs TRBV29-1 and TRBJ1-5, with 8 bases that match TRBD1. The CDR3 is 13 amino acids. Unmatched junction bases numbered 7, after V lost 5 bases and J lost 7 bases. Germline CDR1 reads SQVTM; CDR2 reads ANQGSEA. The CDR3 bases are TGCAGCGTTAGTGGACAGGGCGGCCAGCCCCAGCATTTT. This encodes CSVSGQGGQPQHF.

This chain joins TRBV28 and TRBJ2-2; 7 nucleotides match TRBD1. V was clipped by 5 bases and J by 5 bases; unmatched bases: 5. The CDR3 runs 14 residues. Germline CDR1 is MDHEN and CDR2 is SYDVKM. The CDR3 DNA reads as TGTGCCAGCAGTACGCACAGGGGAACCGGGGAGCTGTTTTTT. The encoded protein is CASSTHRGTGELFF.

The chain links TRBV21-1 to TRBJ1-1; the table's D call, TRBD1, has no DNA check behind it. TRBV21-1 corresponds to a pseudogene. CDR3 length: 18 residues. The DNA of the CDR3 is TGTGCCAGCAGCACCCCCAGCAGGGTAGTTTTAGGGAACACTGAAGCTTTCTTT. This sequence encodes CASSTPSRVVLGNTEAFF.

This clone came up once. This chain links TRBV12-3 or TRBV12-4 with TRBJ2-4, with D possibly TRBD1 on 5 matching bases. This CDR3 region has 11 residues. Trimming left V 5 bases short and J 11 bases short, with 10 bases between. CDR3 residues: CASSTQGFQYF. CDR3 sequence (DNA): TGTGCCAGCAGTACCCAGGGATTTCAGTACTTC.

The chain combines TRBV30 with TRBJ2-1; TRBD2 might be the D (6 bases). The CDR3 totals 13 residues. V was clipped by 3 bases and J by 9 bases, with 15 bases between them. Germline-derived CDR1 and CDR2 are GTSNPN and SVGIG (reference sequence). The CDR3 is CAWSGGPRGEQFF. CDR3 DNA sequence: TGTGCCTGGAGCGGGGGACCCCGAGGTGAGCAGTTCTTC.

This chain joins TRBV11-3 and TRBJ2-2, with a possible D match to TRBD2 (5 bases). Deletions cut 0 bases from V and 4 bases from J, with 12 bases between. Germline loops: CDR1 SGHNT, CDR2 YENEEA. This CDR3 comprises 16 residues. The CDR3 loop reads CASSLEASPTTGELFF. The CDR3 DNA reads TGTGCCAGCAGCTTAGAGGCTAGCCCCACCACCGGGGAGCTGTTTTTT.

V gene TRBV6-5 combines with J gene TRBJ2-1; 11 positions agree with TRBD2. Trimming removed 2 bases from V and 6 bases from J; junction bases left unmatched: 6. The germline CDR1 and CDR2 sequences are MNHEY and SVGAGI. The CDR3 extends over 16 amino acids. The CDR3 here is CASSYGVAGGPNEQFF. The CDR3 DNA reads as TGTGCCAGCAGTTACGGGGTAGCGGGGGGGCCCAATGAGCAGTTCTTC.

About this clone: In the same sample, other DNA sequences code for this CDR3. V and J are TRBV3-1 (or the pseudogene TRBV3-2) and TRBJ1-1; possible D gene TRBD1, 5 bases. Germline loops: CDR1 LGHDT, CDR2 YNNKEL (reference sequence). The V end lost 3 bases, the J end lost 2 bases, and 7 bases lay between the germline ends. CDR3 length: 13 residues. CDR3 sequence (DNA): TGTGCCAGCAGCCAGGGGCCAAACACTGAAGCTTTCTTT. This encodes CASSQGPNTEAFF.

The chain combines TRBV15 with TRBJ1-2; 10 bases are a match to TRBD1. The germline V gene encodes CDR1 LNHNV and CDR2 YYDKDF (reference sequence). The V and J ends lost 5 bases and 7 bases, in that order; junction bases with no gene match: 13. This CDR3 has 16 amino acids. The CDR3 nucleotides read TGTGCCACCAGCCTAGAGACAGGGGGCCTTGGTGGTGGCTACACCTTC. Amino acids: CATSLETGGLGGGYTF.